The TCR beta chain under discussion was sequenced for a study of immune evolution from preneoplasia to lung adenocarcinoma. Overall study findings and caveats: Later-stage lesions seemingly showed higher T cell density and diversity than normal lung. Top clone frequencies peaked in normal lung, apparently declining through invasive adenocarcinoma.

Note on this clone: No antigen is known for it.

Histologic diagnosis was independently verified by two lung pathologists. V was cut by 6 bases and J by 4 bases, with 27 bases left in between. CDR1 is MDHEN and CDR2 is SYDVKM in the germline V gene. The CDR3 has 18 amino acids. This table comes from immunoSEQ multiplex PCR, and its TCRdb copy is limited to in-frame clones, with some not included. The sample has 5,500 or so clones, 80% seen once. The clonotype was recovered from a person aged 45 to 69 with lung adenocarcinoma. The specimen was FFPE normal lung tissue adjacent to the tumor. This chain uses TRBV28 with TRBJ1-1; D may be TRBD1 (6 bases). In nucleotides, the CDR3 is TGTGCCAGCAGCCGAGCTGCGGGACACCCACCTTTGAGCACTGAAGCTTTCTTT. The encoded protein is CASSRAAGHPPLSTEAFF.